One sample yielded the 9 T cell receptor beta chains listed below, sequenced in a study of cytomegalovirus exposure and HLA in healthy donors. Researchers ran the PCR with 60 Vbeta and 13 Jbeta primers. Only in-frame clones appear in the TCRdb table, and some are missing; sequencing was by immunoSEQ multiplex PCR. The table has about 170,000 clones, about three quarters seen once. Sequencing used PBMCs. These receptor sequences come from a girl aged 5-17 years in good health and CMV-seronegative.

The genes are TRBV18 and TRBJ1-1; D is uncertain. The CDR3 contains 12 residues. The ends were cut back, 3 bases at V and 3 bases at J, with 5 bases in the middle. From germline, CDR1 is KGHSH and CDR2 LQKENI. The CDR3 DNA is TGTGCCAGCTCACCCTTAGACACTGAAGCTTTCTTT. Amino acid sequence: CASSPLDTEAFF.

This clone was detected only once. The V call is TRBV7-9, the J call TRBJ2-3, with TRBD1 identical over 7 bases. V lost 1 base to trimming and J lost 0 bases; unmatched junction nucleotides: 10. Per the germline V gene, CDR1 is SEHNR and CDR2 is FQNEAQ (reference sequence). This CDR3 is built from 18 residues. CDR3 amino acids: CASSLDRGFRGSTDTQYF. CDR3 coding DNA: TGTGCCAGCAGCTTAGATCGGGGTTTCAGGGGGAGCACAGATACGCAGTATTTT.

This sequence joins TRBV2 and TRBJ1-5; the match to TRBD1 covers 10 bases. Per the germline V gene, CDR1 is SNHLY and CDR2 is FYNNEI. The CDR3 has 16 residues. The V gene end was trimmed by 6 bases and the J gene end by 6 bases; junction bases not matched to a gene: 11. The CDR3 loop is CASSALPGQGSQPQHF. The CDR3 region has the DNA TGTGCCAGCAGCGCCCTACCGGGACAGGGGAGTCAGCCCCAGCATTTT.

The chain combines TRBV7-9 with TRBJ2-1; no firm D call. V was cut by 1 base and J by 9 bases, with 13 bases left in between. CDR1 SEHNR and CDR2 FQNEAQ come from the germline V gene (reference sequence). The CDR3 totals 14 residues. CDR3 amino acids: CASSLGLQGGEQFF. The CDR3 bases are TGTGCCAGCAGCTTAGGTCTTCAAGGCGGTGAGCAGTTCTTC.

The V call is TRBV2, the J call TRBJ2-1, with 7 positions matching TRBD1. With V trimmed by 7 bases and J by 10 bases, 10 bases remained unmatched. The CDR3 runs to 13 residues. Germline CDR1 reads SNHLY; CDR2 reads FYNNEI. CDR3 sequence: CASTGTDSSEQFF. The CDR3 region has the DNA TGTGCCAGCACCGGGACAGACTCCAGCGAGCAGTTCTTC.

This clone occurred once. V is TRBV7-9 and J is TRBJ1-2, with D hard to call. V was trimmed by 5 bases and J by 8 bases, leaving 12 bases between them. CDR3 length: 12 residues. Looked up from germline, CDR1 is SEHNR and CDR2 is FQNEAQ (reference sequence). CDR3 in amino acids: CASSVESIGYTF. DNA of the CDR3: TGTGCCAGCAGCGTGGAGTCCATAGGCTACACCTTC.

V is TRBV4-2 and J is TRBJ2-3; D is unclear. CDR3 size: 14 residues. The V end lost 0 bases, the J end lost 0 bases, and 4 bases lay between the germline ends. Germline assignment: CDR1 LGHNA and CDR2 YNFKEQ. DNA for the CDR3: TGTGCCAGCAGCCAAGATCGGAGCACAGATACGCAGTATTTT. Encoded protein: CASSQDRSTDTQYF.

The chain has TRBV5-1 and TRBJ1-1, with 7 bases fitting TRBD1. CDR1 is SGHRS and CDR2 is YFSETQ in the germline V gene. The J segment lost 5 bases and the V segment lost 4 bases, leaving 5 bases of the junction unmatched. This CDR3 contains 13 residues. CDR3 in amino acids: CASSLDRATEAFF. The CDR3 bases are TGCGCCAGCAGCCTCGACAGGGCAACTGAAGCTTTCTTT. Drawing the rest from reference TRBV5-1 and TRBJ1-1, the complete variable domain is KAGVTQTPRYLIKTRGQQVTLSCSPISGHRSVSWYQQTPGQGLQFLFEYFSETQRNKGNFPGRFSGRQFSNSRSEMNVSTLELGDSALYLCASSLDRATEAFFGQGTRLTVV.

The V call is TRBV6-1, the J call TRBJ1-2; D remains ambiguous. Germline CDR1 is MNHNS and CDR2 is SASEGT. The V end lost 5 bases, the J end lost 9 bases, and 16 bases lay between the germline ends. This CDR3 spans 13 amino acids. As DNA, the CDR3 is TGTGCCAGCAGTCTATACGGGGAAGCGAGCTACACCTTC. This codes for CASSLYGEASYTF.